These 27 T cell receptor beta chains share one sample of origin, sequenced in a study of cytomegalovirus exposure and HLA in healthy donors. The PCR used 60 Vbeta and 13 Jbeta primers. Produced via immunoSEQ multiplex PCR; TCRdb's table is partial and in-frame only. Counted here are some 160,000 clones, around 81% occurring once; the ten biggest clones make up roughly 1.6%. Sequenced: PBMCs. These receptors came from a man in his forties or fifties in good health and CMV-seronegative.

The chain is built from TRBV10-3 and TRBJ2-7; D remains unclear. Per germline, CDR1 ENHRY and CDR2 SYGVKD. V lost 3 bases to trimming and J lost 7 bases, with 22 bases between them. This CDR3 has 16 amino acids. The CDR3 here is CAISDPFILSYREQYF. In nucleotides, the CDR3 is TGTGCCATCAGTGACCCCTTTATACTATCCTATCGGGAGCAGTACTTC.

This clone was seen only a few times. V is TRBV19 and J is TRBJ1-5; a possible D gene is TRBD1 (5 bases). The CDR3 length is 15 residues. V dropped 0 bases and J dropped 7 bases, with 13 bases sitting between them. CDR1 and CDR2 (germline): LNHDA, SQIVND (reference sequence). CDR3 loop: CASSIDVQGGQPQHF. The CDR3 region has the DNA TGTGCCAGTAGTATAGATGTCCAGGGCGGCCAGCCCCAGCATTTT.

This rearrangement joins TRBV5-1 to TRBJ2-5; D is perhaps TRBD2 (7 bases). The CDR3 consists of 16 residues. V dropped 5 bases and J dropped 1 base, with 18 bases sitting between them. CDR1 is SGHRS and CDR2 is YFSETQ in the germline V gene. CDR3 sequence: CASRGRGEALQETQYF. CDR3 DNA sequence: TGCGCCAGCAGAGGGAGGGGGGAGGCCCTCCAAGAGACCCAGTACTTC.

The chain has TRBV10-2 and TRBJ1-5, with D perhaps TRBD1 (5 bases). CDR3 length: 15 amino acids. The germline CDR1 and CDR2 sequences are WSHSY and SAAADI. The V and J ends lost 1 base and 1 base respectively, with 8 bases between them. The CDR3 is CASSELRTSNQPQHF. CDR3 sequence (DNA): TGCGCCAGCAGTGAGTTAAGGACAAGCAATCAGCCCCAGCATTTT.

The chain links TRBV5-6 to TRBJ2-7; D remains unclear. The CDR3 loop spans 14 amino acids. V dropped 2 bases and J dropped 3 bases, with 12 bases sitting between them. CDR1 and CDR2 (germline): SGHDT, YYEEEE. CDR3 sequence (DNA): TGTGCCAGCAGCTTCAGAGACGCTAGCTACGAGCAGTACTTC. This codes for CASSFRDASYEQYF.

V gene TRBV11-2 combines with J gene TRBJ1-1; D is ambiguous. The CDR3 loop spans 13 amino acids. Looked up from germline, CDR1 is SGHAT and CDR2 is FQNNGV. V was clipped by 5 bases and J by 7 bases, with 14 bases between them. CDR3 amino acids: CASSRQLEIEAFF. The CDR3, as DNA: TGTGCCAGCAGCCGCCAGCTGGAGATTGAAGCTTTCTTT.

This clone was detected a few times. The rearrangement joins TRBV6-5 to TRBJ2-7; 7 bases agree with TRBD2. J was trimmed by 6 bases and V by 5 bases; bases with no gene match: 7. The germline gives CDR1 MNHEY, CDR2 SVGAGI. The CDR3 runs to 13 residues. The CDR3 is CASSPSRGSEQYF. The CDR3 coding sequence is TGTGCCAGCAGTCCCTCGCGGGGGAGCGAGCAGTACTTC.

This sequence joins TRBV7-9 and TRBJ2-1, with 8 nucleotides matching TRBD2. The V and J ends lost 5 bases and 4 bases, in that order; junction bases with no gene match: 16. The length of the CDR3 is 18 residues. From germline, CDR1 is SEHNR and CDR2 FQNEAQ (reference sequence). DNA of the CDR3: TGTGCCAGCAGCCCCCCGTGGGGGCGGGAGGCGAATTACAATGAGCAGTTCTTC. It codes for CASSPPWGREANYNEQFF. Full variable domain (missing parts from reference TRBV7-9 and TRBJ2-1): DTGVSQNPRHKITKRGQNVTFRCDPISEHNRLYWYRQTLGQGPEFLTYFQNEAQLEKSRLLSDRFSAERPKGSFSTLEIQRTEQGDSAMYLCASSPPWGREANYNEQFFGPGTRLTVL.

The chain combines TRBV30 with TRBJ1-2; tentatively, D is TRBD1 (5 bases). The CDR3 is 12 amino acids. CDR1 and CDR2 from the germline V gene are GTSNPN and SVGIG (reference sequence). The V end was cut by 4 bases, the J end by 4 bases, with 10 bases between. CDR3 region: CAWTVGGYGYTF. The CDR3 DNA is TGTGCCTGGACAGTCGGGGGCTATGGCTACACCTTC.

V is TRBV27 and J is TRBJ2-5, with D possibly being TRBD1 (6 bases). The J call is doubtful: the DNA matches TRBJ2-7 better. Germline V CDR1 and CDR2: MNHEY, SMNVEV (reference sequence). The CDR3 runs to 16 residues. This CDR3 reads CASSSLLRRDNYEQYF. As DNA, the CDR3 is TGTGCCAGCAGTTCCCTCCTCCGCCGGGACAACTACGAGCAGTACTTC.

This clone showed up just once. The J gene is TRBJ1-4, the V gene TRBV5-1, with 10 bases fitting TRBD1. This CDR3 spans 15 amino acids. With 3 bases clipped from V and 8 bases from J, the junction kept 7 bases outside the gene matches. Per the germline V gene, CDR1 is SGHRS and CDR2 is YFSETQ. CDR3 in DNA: TGCGCCAGCAGCTGGGCCGGGACAGGGGAAGAAAAACTGTTTTTT. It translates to CASSWAGTGEEKLFF. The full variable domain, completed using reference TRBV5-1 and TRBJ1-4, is KAGVTQTPRYLIKTRGQQVTLSCSPISGHRSVSWYQQTPGQGLQFLFEYFSETQRNKGNFPGRFSGRQFSNSRSEMNVSTLELGDSALYLCASSWAGTGEEKLFFGSGTQLSVL.

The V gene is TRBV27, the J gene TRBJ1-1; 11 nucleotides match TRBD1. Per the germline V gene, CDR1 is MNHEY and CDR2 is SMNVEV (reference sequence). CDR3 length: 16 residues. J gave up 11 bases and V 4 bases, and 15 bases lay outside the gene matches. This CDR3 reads CASSSYFPGQGAGAFF. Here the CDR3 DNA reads TGTGCCAGCAGTTCCTACTTCCCTGGACAGGGGGCGGGGGCTTTCTTT.

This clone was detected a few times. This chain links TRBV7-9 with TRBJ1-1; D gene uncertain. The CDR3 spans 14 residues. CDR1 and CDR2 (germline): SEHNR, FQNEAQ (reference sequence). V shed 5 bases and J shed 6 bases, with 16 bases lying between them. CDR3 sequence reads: CASSPGFDVPEAFF. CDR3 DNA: TGTGCCAGCAGCCCCGGGTTTGACGTCCCTGAAGCTTTCTTT.

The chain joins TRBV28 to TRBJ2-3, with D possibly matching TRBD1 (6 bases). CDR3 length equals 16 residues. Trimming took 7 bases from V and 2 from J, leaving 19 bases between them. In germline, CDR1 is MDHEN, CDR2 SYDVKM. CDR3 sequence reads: CASTWDTDGYTDTQYF. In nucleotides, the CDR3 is TGTGCCAGCACCTGGGACACGGACGGATACACAGATACGCAGTATTTT.

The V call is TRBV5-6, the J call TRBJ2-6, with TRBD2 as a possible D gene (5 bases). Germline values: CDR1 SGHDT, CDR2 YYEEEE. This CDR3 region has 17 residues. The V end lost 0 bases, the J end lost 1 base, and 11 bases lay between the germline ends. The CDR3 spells CASSLADRRSGANVLTF. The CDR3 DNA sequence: TGTGCCAGCAGCTTGGCCGATCGGAGGTCTGGGGCCAACGTCCTGACTTTC.

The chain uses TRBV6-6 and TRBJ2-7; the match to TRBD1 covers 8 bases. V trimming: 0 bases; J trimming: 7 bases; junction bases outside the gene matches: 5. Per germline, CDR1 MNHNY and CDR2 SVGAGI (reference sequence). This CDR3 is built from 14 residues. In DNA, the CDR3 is TGTGCCAGCAGTTACTCCTCCAACAGGGGGGAGCAGTACGTC. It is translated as CASSYSSNRGEQYV.

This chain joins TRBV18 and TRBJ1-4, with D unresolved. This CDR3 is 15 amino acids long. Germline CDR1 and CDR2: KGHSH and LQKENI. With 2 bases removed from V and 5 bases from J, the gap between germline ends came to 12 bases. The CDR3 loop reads CASSPYQEENEKLFF. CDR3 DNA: TGTGCCAGCTCACCATATCAGGAAGAAAATGAAAAACTGTTTTTT. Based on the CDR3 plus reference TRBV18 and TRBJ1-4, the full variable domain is NAGVMQNPRHLVRRRGQEARLRCSPMKGHSHVYWYRQLPEEGLKFMVYLQKENIIDESGMPKERFSAEFPKEGPSILRIQQVVRGDSAAYFCASSPYQEENEKLFFGSGTQLSVL.

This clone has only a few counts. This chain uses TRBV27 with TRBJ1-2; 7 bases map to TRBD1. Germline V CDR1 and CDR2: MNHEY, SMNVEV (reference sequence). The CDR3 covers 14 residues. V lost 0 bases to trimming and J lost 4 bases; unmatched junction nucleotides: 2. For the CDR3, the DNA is TGTGCCAGCAGTTTATCCCGGGACAGCTATGGCTACACCTTC. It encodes CASSLSRDSYGYTF.

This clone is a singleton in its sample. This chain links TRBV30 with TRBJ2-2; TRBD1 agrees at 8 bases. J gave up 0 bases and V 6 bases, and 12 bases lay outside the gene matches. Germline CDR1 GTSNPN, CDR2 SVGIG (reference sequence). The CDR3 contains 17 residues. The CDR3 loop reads CACSSPRGLPNTGELFF. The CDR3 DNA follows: TGTGCCTGTTCGTCACCCAGGGGGCTTCCGAACACCGGGGAGCTGTTTTTT.

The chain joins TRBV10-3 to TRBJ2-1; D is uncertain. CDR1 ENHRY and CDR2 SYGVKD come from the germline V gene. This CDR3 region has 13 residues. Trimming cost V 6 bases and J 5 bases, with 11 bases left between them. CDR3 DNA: TGTGCCATCAGGGAGCAACTTAACAATGAGCAGTTCTTC. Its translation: CAIREQLNNEQFF.

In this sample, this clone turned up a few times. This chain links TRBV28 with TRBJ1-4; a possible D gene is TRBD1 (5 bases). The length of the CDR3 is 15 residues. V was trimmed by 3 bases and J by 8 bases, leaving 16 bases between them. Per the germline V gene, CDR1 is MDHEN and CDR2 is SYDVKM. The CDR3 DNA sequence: TGTGCCAGCAGTTTGTTGGGAGGGGTGGACGAAAAACTGTTTTTT. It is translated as CASSLLGGVDEKLFF.

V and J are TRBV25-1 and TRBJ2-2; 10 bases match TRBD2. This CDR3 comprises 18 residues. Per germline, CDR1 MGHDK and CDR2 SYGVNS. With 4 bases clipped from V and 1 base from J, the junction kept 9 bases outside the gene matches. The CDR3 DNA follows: TGTGCCAGCAGTGCCAATCCCCCTAGCGGGAGGAACACCGGGGAGCTGTTTTTT. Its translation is CASSANPPSGRNTGELFF.

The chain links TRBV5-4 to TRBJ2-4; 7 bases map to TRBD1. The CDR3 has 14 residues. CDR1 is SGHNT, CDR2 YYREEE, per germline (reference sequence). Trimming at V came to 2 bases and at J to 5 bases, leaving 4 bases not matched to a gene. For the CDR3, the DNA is TGTGCCAGCAGCTTAAGGACAGGAGAAAACATTCAGTACTTC. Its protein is CASSLRTGENIQYF.

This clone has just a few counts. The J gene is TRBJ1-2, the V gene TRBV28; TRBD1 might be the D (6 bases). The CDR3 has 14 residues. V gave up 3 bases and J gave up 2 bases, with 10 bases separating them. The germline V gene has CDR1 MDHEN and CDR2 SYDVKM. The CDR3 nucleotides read TGTGCCAGCAGTTTCCACGGACAGAACTATGGCTACACCTTC. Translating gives CASSFHGQNYGYTF.

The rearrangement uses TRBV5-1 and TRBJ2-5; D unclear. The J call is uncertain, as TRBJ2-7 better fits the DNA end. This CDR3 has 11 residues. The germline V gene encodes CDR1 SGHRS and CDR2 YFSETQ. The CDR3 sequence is CASSSPYEQYF. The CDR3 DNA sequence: TGCGCCAGCAGCTCCCCCTACGAGCAGTACTTC.

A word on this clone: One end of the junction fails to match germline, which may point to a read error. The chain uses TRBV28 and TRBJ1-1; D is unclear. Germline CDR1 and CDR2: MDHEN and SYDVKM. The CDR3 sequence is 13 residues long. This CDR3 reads CASSTTLNIEAFF. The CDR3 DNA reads TGTGCCAGCAGTACGACTCTGAACATTGAAGCTTTCTTT.

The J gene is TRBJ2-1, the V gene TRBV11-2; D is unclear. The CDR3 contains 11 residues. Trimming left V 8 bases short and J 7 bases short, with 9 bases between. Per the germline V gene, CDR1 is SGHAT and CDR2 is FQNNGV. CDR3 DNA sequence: TGTGCCAGCTCAGAAGTTAATGAGCAGTTCTTC. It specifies CASSEVNEQFF.